These 10 T cell receptor beta chains were sequenced from one sample in a study of blood T cell repertoires in COVID-19. Profiling relied on immunoSEQ multiplex PCR, and the TCRdb table lists in-frame clones only, not all of them. Altogether around 160,000 clones are present, approximately 80% being singletons, with the ten largest covering 4.5% to 7.5%. The source material was PBMCs or T cells enriched from blood (not recorded which). These receptors all come from a man aged 35-49 years who had recovered from COVID-19.

V and J are TRBV11-2 and TRBJ2-2; TRBD2 matches at 9 bases. In germline, CDR1 is SGHAT, CDR2 FQNNGV. The CDR3 extends over 15 amino acids. J was trimmed by 7 bases and V by 1 base; bases with no gene match: 4. The CDR3 spells CASSLAAGGRGELFF. For the CDR3, the DNA is TGTGCCAGCAGCTTAGCAGCGGGGGGCCGCGGGGAGCTGTTTTTT.

V gene TRBV13 combines with J gene TRBJ1-1; a possible D gene is TRBD1 (5 bases). The CDR3 has 15 residues. Germline lookup yields CDR1 PRHDT and CDR2 FYEKMQ (reference sequence). V was trimmed by 0 bases and J by 0 bases, leaving 8 bases between them. CDR3 DNA: TGTGCCAGCAGCTTAGGAGGGGATTTGAACACTGAAGCTTTCTTT. As protein: CASSLGGDLNTEAFF. The variable domain in full, completed from reference TRBV13 and TRBJ1-1, reads AAGVIQSPRHLIKEKRETATLKCYPIPRHDTVYWYQQGPGQDPQFLISFYEKMQSDKGSIPDRFSAQQFSDYHSELNMSSLELGDSALYFCASSLGGDLNTEAFFGQGTRLTVV.

The CDR3 loop is CASSVAPTGPQVEQFF. The CDR3 DNA reads TGTGCCAGCAGCGTAGCCCCGACAGGGCCTCAGGTTGAGCAGTTCTTC. The rearrangement uses TRBV9 and TRBJ2-1; 7 positions agree with TRBD1. Trimming removed 0 bases from V and 9 bases from J; junction bases left unmatched: 12. The length of the CDR3 is 16 residues. CDR1 and CDR2 from the germline V gene are SGDLS and YYNGEE. Full variable domain (rest looked up from reference TRBV9 and TRBJ2-1): DSGVTQTPKHLITATGQRVTLRCSPRSGDLSVYWYQQSLDQGLQFLIQYYNGEERAKGNILERFSAQQFPDLHSELNLSSLELGDSALYFCASSVAPTGPQVEQFFGPGTRLTVL.

This chain links TRBV7-9 with TRBJ1-2; weak D call: TRBD1 (5 bases). V was cut by 1 base and J by 2 bases, with 8 bases left in between. The length of the CDR3 is 14 residues. Germline V gene lookup returns CDR1 SEHNR and CDR2 FQNEAQ (reference sequence). The CDR3 nucleotides are TGTGCCAGCAGCTTAGAGGAGGGGAACTATGGCTACACCTTC. Translation gives CASSLEEGNYGYTF.

This rearrangement joins TRBV10-3 to TRBJ1-2, with 7 nucleotides matching TRBD1. With 10 bases clipped from V and 0 bases from J, the junction kept 5 bases outside the gene matches. Germline V gene data show CDR1 as ENHRY and CDR2 as SYGVKD. The CDR3 loop spans 13 amino acids. The CDR3 protein is CATQGDPNYGYTF. The CDR3 DNA reads TGTGCCACCCAGGGGGACCCTAACTATGGCTACACCTTC.

The chain joins TRBV11-2 to TRBJ2-3; 7 bases match TRBD2. The germline V gene encodes CDR1 SGHAT and CDR2 FQNNGV. CDR3 length: 16 residues. V trimming: 3 bases; J trimming: 0 bases; junction bases outside the gene matches: 6. DNA of the CDR3: TGTGCCAGCAGCTTCACCGGGACTAAAAGCACAGATACGCAGTATTTT. Translating gives CASSFTGTKSTDTQYF.

CDR3 sequence: CASSYSPGTDYEQYF. CDR3 bases: TGTGCCAGCAGTTACTCTCCAGGGACAGACTACGAGCAGTACTTC. The chain is built from TRBV6-5 and TRBJ2-7, with TRBD1 matching over 7 bases. In germline, CDR1 is MNHEY, CDR2 SVGAGI. J lost 3 bases, V lost 0 bases, and 5 bases had no gene match. The CDR3 has 15 amino acids.

This chain links TRBV30 with TRBJ1-5, with 10 positions matching TRBD1. The CDR3 consists of 13 residues. V trimming: 5 bases; J trimming: 5 bases; junction bases outside the gene matches: 3. The germline CDR1 and CDR2 sequences are GTSNPN and SVGIG (reference sequence). The CDR3, as DNA: TGTGCCTGGGGGACAGGGGATGATCAGCCCCAGCATTTT. Protein product: CAWGTGDDQPQHF.

The V and J genes are TRBV12-3 or TRBV12-4 and TRBJ2-1; maybe TRBD1 (6 bases). V dropped 2 bases and J dropped 9 bases, with 11 bases sitting between them. CDR3 length: 13 amino acids. The CDR3 sequence is CASSLIAGAEQFF. In DNA form, the CDR3 reads TGTGCCAGCAGTTTAATCGCAGGGGCTGAGCAGTTCTTC.

The chain has TRBV7-9 and TRBJ2-3, with 8 positions matching TRBD2. Germline values: CDR1 SEHNR, CDR2 FQNEAQ (reference sequence). With 5 bases clipped from V and 5 bases from J, the junction kept 12 bases outside the gene matches. The CDR3 extends over 16 amino acids. CDR3 in amino acids: CASSLKSGGGEDTQYF. The DNA of the CDR3 is TGTGCCAGCAGCCTAAAAAGCGGGGGAGGAGAAGATACGCAGTATTTT.